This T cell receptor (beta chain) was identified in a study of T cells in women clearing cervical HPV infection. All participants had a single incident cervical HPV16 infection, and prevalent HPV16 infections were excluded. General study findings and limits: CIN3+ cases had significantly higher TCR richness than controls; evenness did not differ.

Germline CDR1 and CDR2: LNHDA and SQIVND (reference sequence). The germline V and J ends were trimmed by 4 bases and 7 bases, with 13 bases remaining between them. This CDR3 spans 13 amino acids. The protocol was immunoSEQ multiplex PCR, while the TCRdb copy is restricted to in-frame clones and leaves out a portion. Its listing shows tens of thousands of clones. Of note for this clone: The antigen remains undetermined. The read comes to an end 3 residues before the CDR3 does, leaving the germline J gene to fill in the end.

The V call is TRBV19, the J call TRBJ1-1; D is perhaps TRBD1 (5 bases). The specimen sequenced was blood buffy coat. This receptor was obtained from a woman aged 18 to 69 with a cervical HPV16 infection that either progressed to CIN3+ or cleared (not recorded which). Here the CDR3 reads CASSTSRQFEAFF. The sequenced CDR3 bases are TGTGCCAGTAGTACTTCCAGACAGTTTGAA.